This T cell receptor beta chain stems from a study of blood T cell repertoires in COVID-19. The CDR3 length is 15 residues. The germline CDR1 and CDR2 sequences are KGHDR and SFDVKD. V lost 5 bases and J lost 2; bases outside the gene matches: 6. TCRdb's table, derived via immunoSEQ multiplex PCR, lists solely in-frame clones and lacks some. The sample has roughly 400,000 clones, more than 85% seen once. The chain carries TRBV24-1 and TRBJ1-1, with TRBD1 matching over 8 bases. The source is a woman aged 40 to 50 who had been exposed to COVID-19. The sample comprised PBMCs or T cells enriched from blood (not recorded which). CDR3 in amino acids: CATSGAGTGNTEAFF. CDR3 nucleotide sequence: TGTGCCACCAGTGGTGCCGGGACAGGCAACACTGAAGCTTTCTTT.